These 10 T cell receptor beta chains came from one sample sequenced in a study of PD-L1 blockade in urothelial cancer. Sequencing was performed with immunoSEQ multiplex PCR; in TCRdb, only in-frame clones are kept and a portion is missing. The data contain under 20,000 clones, roughly 90% of them seen just once; the ten biggest clones take up about 5.6%. This sample comprised PBMCs, obtained around atezolizumab (anti-PD-L1) treatment. These TCRs come from a man aged 45-60 years with urothelial cancer.

V usage is TRBV9 and J usage is TRBJ2-1, with D possibly matching TRBD2 (6 bases). The CDR3 has 13 residues. Germline CDR1 reads SGDLS; CDR2 reads YYNGEE. Trimming removed 3 bases at V and 7 bases at J, with 11 bases between. This chain's CDR3 is CASSAGVPNEQFF. The CDR3 region has the DNA TGTGCCAGCAGCGCGGGGGTCCCGAATGAGCAGTTCTTC. The full variable domain, rest sourced from reference TRBV9 and TRBJ2-1, is DSGVTQTPKHLITATGQRVTLRCSPRSGDLSVYWYQQSLDQGLQFLIQYYNGEERAKGNILERFSAQQFPDLHSELNLSSLELGDSALYFCASSAGVPNEQFFGPGTRLTVL.

The chain is built from TRBV5-1 and TRBJ2-7, with 7 bases fitting TRBD1. The germline V gene has CDR1 SGHRS and CDR2 YFSETQ. The V segment lost 4 bases and the J segment 2 bases; nucleotides outside the gene matches: 0. The CDR3 loop spans 12 amino acids. CDR3 protein: CASSDRAYEQYF. CDR3 in DNA: TGCGCCAGCAGCGACAGGGCCTACGAGCAGTACTTC. The full variable domain, rest sourced from reference TRBV5-1 and TRBJ2-7, is KAGVTQTPRYLIKTRGQQVTLSCSPISGHRSVSWYQQTPGQGLQFLFEYFSETQRNKGNFPGRFSGRQFSNSRSEMNVSTLELGDSALYLCASSDRAYEQYFGPGTRLTVT.

J is TRBJ2-2 and V is TRBV6-6, with D perhaps matching TRBD2 (6 bases). V lost 2 bases and J lost 4, with 14 bases in between. The CDR3 covers 16 residues. CDR1 MNHNY and CDR2 SVGAGI come from the germline V gene (reference sequence). CDR3 in DNA: TGTGCCAGCAGTTACCCACTAGCCCGGGTCACCGGGGAGCTGTTTTTT. As protein: CASSYPLARVTGELFF.

The V call is TRBV28, the J call TRBJ2-1; the D gene is possibly TRBD1 (5 bases). V lost 6 bases and J lost 4, with 13 bases in between. This CDR3 is built from 14 residues. Germline loops: CDR1 MDHEN, CDR2 SYDVKM. The CDR3 reads CASRMGRTYNEQFF. The CDR3 nucleotides read TGTGCCAGCAGGATGGGCAGGACATACAATGAGCAGTTCTTC.

This sequence joins TRBV5-1 and TRBJ1-2; the match to TRBD1 covers 7 bases. Germline V lookup: CDR1 SGHRS, CDR2 YFSETQ. J was trimmed by 0 bases and V by 2 bases; bases with no gene match: 1. The CDR3 length is 14 residues. The CDR3, as DNA: TGCGCCAGCAGCTTCGGGACAGCTAACTATGGCTACACCTTC. Translated, it gives CASSFGTANYGYTF.

The V and J genes are TRBV6-6 and TRBJ2-1; TRBD1 agrees at 7 bases. The CDR3 is 14 residues long. V was pared by 6 bases and J by 6 bases, with 8 bases of the junction left unmatched. Germline loops: CDR1 MNHNY, CDR2 SVGAGI (reference sequence). The chain's CDR3 is CASSLRAGGNEQFF. CDR3 coding DNA: TGTGCCAGCAGCCTTCGGGCAGGGGGCAATGAGCAGTTCTTC.

The rearrangement joins TRBV27 to TRBJ2-3; D perhaps matches TRBD2 (6 bases). V was cut by 6 bases and J by 1 base, with 20 bases left in between. Germline values: CDR1 MNHEY, CDR2 SMNVEV (reference sequence). The CDR3 length is 17 residues. The CDR3 nucleotides are TGTGCCAGCAGCGCCTGGCGGACTACCCTAGGCACAGATACGCAGTATTTT. Translation gives CASSAWRTTLGTDTQYF.

This clone was detected only once. This chain connects TRBV6-1 to TRBJ2-4, with 7 bases identical to TRBD2. The CDR3 runs to 13 residues. After removal of 10 bases from V and 0 bases from J, the junction contained 3 bases not matched to a gene. CDR1 and CDR2 (germline): MNHNS, SASEGT. The CDR3 nucleotides read TGTGCCACCAGCGGGGTAGCCAAAAACATTCAGTACTTC. Its translation: CATSGVAKNIQYF.

The J gene is TRBJ2-1, the V gene TRBV10-3; D might be TRBD1 (5 bases). Germline V lookup: CDR1 ENHRY, CDR2 SYGVKD. This CDR3 has 14 residues. V dropped 5 bases and J dropped 9 bases, with 17 bases sitting between them. The CDR3 reads CAISPPRQKPEQFF. Here the CDR3 DNA reads TGTGCCATCAGTCCACCAAGACAGAAGCCTGAGCAGTTCTTC.

This chain joins TRBV28 and TRBJ2-2; 8 positions match TRBD1. Germline CDR1 reads MDHEN; CDR2 reads SYDVKM. This CDR3 contains 15 residues. Trimming took 5 bases from V and 7 from J; bases not matched to a gene: 9. The CDR3 is CASSTRGQGNGELFF. In nucleotides, the CDR3 is TGTGCCAGCAGTACCAGGGGGCAGGGTAACGGGGAGCTGTTTTTT.